This T cell receptor (beta chain) was identified in a study of OX40 agonist ivuxolimab in advanced cancers. Study outcomes and limitations: CD8+ T cells showed, on average, more clonal expansion than CD4+ cells.

Produced via immunoSEQ multiplex PCR; TCRdb's table is partial and in-frame only. The table has approximately 61,000 clones, nearly 90% seen once. On this clone: Antigen unknown.

Germline CDR1 SGHNT, CDR2 YYREEE (reference sequence). V was clipped by 1 base and J by 7 bases; unmatched bases: 7. This CDR3 spans 15 amino acids. Here the sequenced sample was CD4+ or CD8+ T cells sorted from blood, taken in a trial of the OX40 agonist ivuxolimab. The source of this sequence is an adult with an advanced solid tumor such as melanoma, head and neck, liver or kidney cancer. The V and J genes are TRBV5-4 and TRBJ1-1, with 10 bases fitting TRBD1. The CDR3 coding sequence is TGTGCCAGCAGCTTGCAGACAGGGGGCAAGAATGAAGCTTTCTTT. It is translated as CASSLQTGGKNEAFF.